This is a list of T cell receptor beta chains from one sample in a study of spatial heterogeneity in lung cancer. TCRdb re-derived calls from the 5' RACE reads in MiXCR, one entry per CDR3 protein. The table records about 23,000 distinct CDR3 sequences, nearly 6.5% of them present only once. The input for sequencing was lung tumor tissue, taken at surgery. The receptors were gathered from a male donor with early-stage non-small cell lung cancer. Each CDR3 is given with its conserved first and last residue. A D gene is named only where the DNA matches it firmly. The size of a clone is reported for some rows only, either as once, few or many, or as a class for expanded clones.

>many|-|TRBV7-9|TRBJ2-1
TGTGCCAGCAGCTTAGGGGGACGGAGGATGGATGAGCAGTTCTTC
CASSLGGRRMDEQFF
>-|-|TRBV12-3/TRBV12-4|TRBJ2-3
TGTGCCAGCAACCAGTACCGCCTCACAGATACGCAGTATTTT
CASNQYRLTDTQYF
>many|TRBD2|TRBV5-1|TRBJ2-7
TGCGCCAGCAGCGATCTAGCGGGAGGCCGGGGTGAGCAGTACTTC
CASSDLAGGRGEQYF
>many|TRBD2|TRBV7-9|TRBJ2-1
TGTGCCAGCAGCTTAGCCAAGCGGGGGGGCCGCTTTGAGCAGTTCTTC
CASSLAKRGGRFEQFF
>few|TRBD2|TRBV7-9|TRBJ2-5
TGTGCCAGCAGCACCCCGGGACTAGGCGAGACCCAGTACTTC
CASSTPGLGETQYF
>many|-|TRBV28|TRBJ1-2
TGTGCCAGCAGTTTGAACAGAAACTATGGCTACACCTTC
CASSLNRNYGYTF
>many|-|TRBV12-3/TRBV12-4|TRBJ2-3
TGTGCCAGCGTTAAGGGGGGGTCCACAGATACGCAGTATTTT
CASVKGGSTDTQYF
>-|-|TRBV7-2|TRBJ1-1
TGTGCCAGCAGCTTAGATGCCAGGCTACGAACGCGGGCTGAAGCTTTCTTT
CASSLDARLRTRAEAFF
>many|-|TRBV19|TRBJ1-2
TGTGCCAGTAGTTCTCTCCTCGGGGGGAGCTATGGCTACACCTTC
CASSSLLGGSYGYTF
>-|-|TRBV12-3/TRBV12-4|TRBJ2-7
TGTGCCAGCAGTTTTTCCCGGACATTCATTGTCGAGCAGTACTTC
CASSFSRTFIVEQYF
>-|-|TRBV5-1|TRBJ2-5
TGCGCCAGCAGCTTTCTAGCAGAATCGTCGGAGACCCAGTACTTC
CASSFLAESSETQYF
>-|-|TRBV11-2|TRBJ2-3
TGTGCCAGCAGCTCCGGGTGGAGCACAGATACGCAGTATTTT
CASSSGWSTDTQYF
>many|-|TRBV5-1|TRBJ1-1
TGCGCCAGCAGCGCAAGCCTACAGGGTGGAGGCACTGAAGCTTTCTTT
CASSASLQGGGTEAFF
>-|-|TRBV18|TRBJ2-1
TGTGCCAGCTCACCGGGACTCTCCTACAATGAGCAGTTCTTC
CASSPGLSYNEQFF
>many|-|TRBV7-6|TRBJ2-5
TGTGCCAGCAGCCTTACTAATGCCGAGACCCAGTACTTC
CASSLTNAETQYF
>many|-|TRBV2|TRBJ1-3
TGTGCCAGCACGACTGGAAACACCATATATTTT
CASTTGNTIYF
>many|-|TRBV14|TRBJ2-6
TGTGCCAGCAGCCAGGGGGGTTACTCTGGGGCCAACGTCCTGACTTTC
CASSQGGYSGANVLTF
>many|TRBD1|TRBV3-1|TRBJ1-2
TGTGCCAGCAGCCACAGGGGGAACTATGGCTACACCTTC
CASSHRGNYGYTF
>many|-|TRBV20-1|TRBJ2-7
TGCAGTGCTAGGCCGGGCCACGGGTACGAGCAGTACTTC
CSARPGHGYEQYF
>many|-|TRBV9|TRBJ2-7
TGTGCCAGCAGCCCAAGACAGCCCTCCTACGAGCAGTACTTC
CASSPRQPSYEQYF
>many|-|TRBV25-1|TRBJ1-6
TGTGCCAGCAAGGGGTATGTGGCCCTCCACTTT
CASKGYVALHF
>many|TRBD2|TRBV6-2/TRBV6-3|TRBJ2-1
TGTGCCAGCAGTTACTCGAGACTAGCGGGAAGGGGTGAGCAGTTCTTC
CASSYSRLAGRGEQFF
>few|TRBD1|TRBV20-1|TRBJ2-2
TGCAGTGCTACGCCCGGGACAGGGTTAGACGGGGAGCTGTTTTTT
CSATPGTGLDGELFF
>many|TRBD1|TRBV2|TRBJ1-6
TGTGCCAGCAGTGAACGGGACAGGGAGAGCAATTCACCCCTCCACTTT
CASSERDRESNSPLHF
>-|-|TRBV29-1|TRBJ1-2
TGCAGCGTTGAAGTAGTCCAGACTACTAACTATGGCTACACCTTC
CSVEVVQTTNYGYTF
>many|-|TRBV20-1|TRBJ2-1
TGCAGTGCTAGAGACCCGGGACTCCGGAGCTCCTACAATGAGCAGTTCTTC
CSARDPGLRSSYNEQFF
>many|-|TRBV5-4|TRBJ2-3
TGTGCCATAGATACGCAGTATTTT
CAIDTQYF
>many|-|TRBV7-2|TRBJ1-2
TGTGCCAGCTCGAACACGGGAATATATGGCTACACCTTC
CASSNTGIYGYTF
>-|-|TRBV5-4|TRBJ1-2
TGTGCCAGCAGTCCGCCCCAAGGGGAGTTCTATGGCTACACCTTC
CASSPPQGEFYGYTF
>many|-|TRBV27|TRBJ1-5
TGTGCCACCATTTGGAGCAATCAGCCCCAGCATTTT
CATIWSNQPQHF
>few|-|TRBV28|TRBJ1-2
TGTGCCAGCAACTCCCCTCCCGGGGATTTTAACTATGGCTACACCTTC
CASNSPPGDFNYGYTF
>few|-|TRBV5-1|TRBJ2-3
TGCGCCAGCAGCCATCAACGTCAGGGTTTGGCAGATACGCAGTATTTT
CASSHQRQGLADTQYF
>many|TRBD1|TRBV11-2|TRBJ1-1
TGTGCCAGCAGCCCAGGGGGGAGGGCCGAAGCTTTCTTT
CASSPGGRAEAFF
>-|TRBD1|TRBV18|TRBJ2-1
TGTGCCAGCTCACACACGTCAGGGACAGGCAATGAGCAGTTCTTC
CASSHTSGTGNEQFF
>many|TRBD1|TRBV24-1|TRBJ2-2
TGTGCCACCAGGGGGACAGGGTTGTTGGGCGCCGGGGAGCTGTTTTTT
CATRGTGLLGAGELFF
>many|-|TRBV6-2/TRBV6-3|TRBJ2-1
TGTGCCAGCAGTTACTCGCCGACTCAAGGGGCGGCCGGGTTCTTC
CASSYSPTQGAAGFF
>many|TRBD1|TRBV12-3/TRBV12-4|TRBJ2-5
TGTGCCAGCAGCAAGGGACAGGGGCCGCAACGAGAGACCCAGTACTTC
CASSKGQGPQRETQYF
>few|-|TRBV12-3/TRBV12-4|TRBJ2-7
TGTGCCAGCAGTTTGGTTAGCAACGAGCAGTACTTC
CASSLVSNEQYF
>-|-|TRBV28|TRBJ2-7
TGTGCCAGCAGTTTAACCCGAGGCGTCGGATCGGCCTACGAGCAGTACTTC
CASSLTRGVGSAYEQYF
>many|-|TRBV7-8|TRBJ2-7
TGTGCCAGCAGCTTGTCTGGGGTCGAGCAGTACTTC
CASSLSGVEQYF
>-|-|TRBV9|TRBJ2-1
TGTGCCAGCAGCGTACCGGGGGGCCACAATGAGCAGTTCTTC
CASSVPGGHNEQFF
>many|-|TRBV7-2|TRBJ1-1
TGTGCCAGCAGCGGGAGACTGAACACTGAAGCTTTCTTT
CASSGRLNTEAFF
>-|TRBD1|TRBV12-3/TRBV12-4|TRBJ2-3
TGTGCCAGCAGTAGGGACAGGGCAGATACGCAGTATTTT
CASSRDRADTQYF
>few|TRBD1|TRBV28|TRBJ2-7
TGTGCCAGCAGTTTATCATCAGGGGGCGAGCAGTACTTC
CASSLSSGGEQYF
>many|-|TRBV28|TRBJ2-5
TGTGCCAGCAGAGATAGGGAATTTGGCGTAGAGACCCAGTACTTC
CASRDREFGVETQYF
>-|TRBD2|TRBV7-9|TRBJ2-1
TGTGCCAGCAGCTTGAGGACTAGCGGGTGGCATTCGAATGAGCAGTTCTTC
CASSLRTSGWHSNEQFF
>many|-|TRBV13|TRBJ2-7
TGTGCCAGCAGCTTAAGGCGGTCCCGTTACGAGCAGTACTTC
CASSLRRSRYEQYF
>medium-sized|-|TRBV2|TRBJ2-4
TGTGCCAGCAATTTAGCCAAAAACATTCAGTACTTC
CASNLAKNIQYF
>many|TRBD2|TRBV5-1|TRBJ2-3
TGCGCCAGCAGCTCCATAGCGGGGGGGCTGGCAGATACGCAGTATTTT
CASSSIAGGLADTQYF
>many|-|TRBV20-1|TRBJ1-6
TGCAGTGCTAGGGCGGTCGTAAATTCACCCCTCCACTTT
CSARAVVNSPLHF
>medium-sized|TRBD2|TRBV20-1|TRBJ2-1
TGCAGTGCTACCTTTAGCGGGAGAAGGTACAATGAGCAGTTCTTC
CSATFSGRRYNEQFF
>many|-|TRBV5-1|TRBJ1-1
TGCGCCAGCAGCTTGGGGGACCTTCCGAACACTGAAGCTTTCTTT
CASSLGDLPNTEAFF
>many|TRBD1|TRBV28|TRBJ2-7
TGTGCCAGCAGTGCCGTCGGGACAGGGACCTACGAGCAGTACTTC
CASSAVGTGTYEQYF